Listed below are T cell receptor beta chains from one sample, sequenced in a study of CD8+CD57+ T cells in acquired aplastic anemia. From the reads, TCRdb called clonotypes with MiXCR, one entry per CDR3 protein. The table has about 120,000 distinct CDR3 sequences, 55% to 70% seen once. Material: sorted CD4+, CD8+, or CD8+CD57+ T cells (not recorded which) from PBMCs. The source of these receptors is a human donor with aplastic anemia. Each CDR3 is given with its conserved first and last residue. D genes are given only for firm matches. The size field is filled for only some rows; it gives once, few, many or a size class.

TRBJ2-1 TRBD2 few TRBV6-1 15 CASSPASGGPNEQFF TGTGCCAGCAGTCCCGCTAGCGGGGGGCCCAATGAGCAGTTCTTC
TRBJ2-2 TRBD2 - TRBV15 15 CATSPTGGGTGELFF TGTGCCACCAGTCCCACCGGGGGGGGCACCGGGGAGCTGTTTTTT
TRBJ2-1 - - TRBV24-1 15 CATSDLRDPYNEQFF TGTGCCACCAGTGATTTGAGGGACCCATACAATGAGCAGTTCTTC
TRBJ2-1 TRBD1 - TRBV2 16 CASSESGTGGYNEQFF TGTGCCAGCAGTGAGAGTGGGACAGGGGGGTACAATGAGCAGTTCTTC
TRBJ2-7 - few TRBV15 16 CATSRGWGPTSYEQYF TGTGCCACCAGCAGAGGGTGGGGCCCTACGTCCTACGAGCAGTACTTC
TRBJ1-5 - - TRBV7-8 13 CASSWGPPQPQHF TGTGCCAGCAGCTGGGGCCCCCCTCAGCCCCAGCATTTT
TRBJ2-7 - few TRBV24-1 17 CATSDPLLRGGDYEQYF TGTGCCACCAGTGATCCACTCCTTAGGGGAGGCGACTACGAGCAGTACTTC
TRBJ1-1 - many TRBV4-2 13 CASSQAGAAEAFF TGTGCCAGCAGCCAAGCAGGGGCGGCTGAAGCTTTCTTT
TRBJ1-3 TRBD1 once TRBV5-1 16 CASSLGTGAWGNTIYF TGCGCCAGCAGCTTGGGGACAGGGGCGTGGGGAAACACCATATATTTT
TRBJ2-7 - - TRBV25-1 15 CASSELGINSYEQYF TGTGCCAGCAGTGAATTGGGTATTAACTCCTACGAGCAGTACTTC
TRBJ2-7 TRBD1 many TRBV5-1 14 CASSPGTGRDEQYF TGCGCCAGCAGCCCGGGGACAGGGAGAGACGAGCAGTACTTC
TRBJ1-2 - - TRBV20-1 11 CSASAPYGYTF TGCAGTGCTAGTGCCCCTTATGGCTACACCTTC
TRBJ2-3 - - TRBV25-1 13 CASGGNSADTQYF TGTGCCAGCGGTGGCAATAGCGCAGATACGCAGTATTTT
TRBJ2-7 - many TRBV7-2 13 CASSLDGDYEQYF TGTGCCAGCAGCTTAGATGGAGACTACGAGCAGTACTTC
TRBJ1-1 TRBD1 - TRBV19 14 CASTMTGTNTEAFF TGTGCCAGTACCATGACAGGGACGAACACTGAAGCTTTCTTT
TRBJ2-7 TRBD2 - TRBV18 16 CASSPPGTSGGVEQYF TGTGCCAGCTCACCCCCGGGAACTAGCGGGGGTGTCGAGCAGTACTTC
TRBJ2-7 - many TRBV6-1 12 CATRRSTYEQYF TGTGCCACCCGGAGGAGTACCTACGAGCAGTACTTC
TRBJ1-1 - many TRBV6-1 11 CASSVGQGSFF -
TRBJ2-7 TRBD1 - TRBV27 15 CASSLGTGVRSEQYF TGTGCCAGCAGTCTCGGGACAGGGGTGCGTTCCGAGCAGTACTTC
TRBJ1-6 - - TRBV19 13 CASKRDTDSPLHF TGTGCCAGTAAAAGGGACACCGATTCACCCCTCCACTTT
TRBJ2-1 - - TRBV7-6 12 CASSPGVDEQFF TGTGCCAGCAGCCCCGGGGTGGATGAGCAGTTCTTC
TRBJ1-1 - - TRBV10-3 14 CAITRGDMNTEAFF TGTGCCATCACCAGGGGCGACATGAACACTGAAGCTTTCTTT
TRBJ2-1 - many TRBV5-1 16 CASSPAVGTQYNEQFF TGCGCCAGCAGCCCCGCCGTGGGTACCCAGTACAATGAGCAGTTCTTC
TRBJ1-1 - - TRBV9 13 CASSVVGDLGTFF TGTGCCAGCAGCGTAGTTGGTGATTTGGGAACTTTCTTT
TRBJ1-2 - - TRBV2 14 CASSGGSANYGYTF TGTGCCAGCAGTGGGGGGTCGGCTAACTATGGCTACACCTTC
TRBJ2-6 TRBD2 once TRBV7-3 18 CASSLNGGSTSGANVLTF TGTGCCAGCAGCTTAAATGGCGGGAGCACTTCTGGGGCCAACGTCCTGACTTTC
TRBJ1-6 - few TRBV29-1 13 CSARDAPNSPLHF TGCAGCGCTCGGGACGCCCCAAATTCACCCCTCCACTTT
TRBJ2-1 - - TRBV7-3 15 CASSLSRSGHNEQFF TGTGCCAGCAGCTTATCCAGGAGCGGCCACAATGAGCAGTTCTTC
TRBJ1-2 - many TRBV12-5 14 CASGLAMGHYGYTF TGTGCTAGTGGTTTGGCAATGGGACACTATGGCTACACCTTC
TRBJ2-5 - - TRBV7-9 13 CASSLIRVKEQYF TGTGCCAGCAGCTTGATTAGGGTTAAAGAGCAGTACTTC
TRBJ2-1 TRBD1 - TRBV10-3 14 CVIKGTGTYNEQFF TGTGTCATCAAGGGGACAGGGACCTACAATGAGCAGTTCTTC
TRBJ2-3 - once TRBV7-9 13 CASSPNSGDTQYF TGTGCCAGCAGCCCGAATAGCGGAGATACGCAGTATTTT
TRBJ1-6 TRBD1 - TRBV9 14 CASRTGQANSPLHF TGTGCCAGCAGAACGGGACAGGCGAATTCACCCCTCCACTTT
TRBJ2-1 - - TRBV2 13 CASSLDRRGEQFF TGTGCCAGCAGCTTGGACAGGAGGGGTGAGCAGTTCTTC
TRBJ2-3 TRBD2 many TRBV4-2 17 CASSVPGLAISTDTQYF TGTGCCAGCAGCGTCCCGGGACTAGCGATTAGCACAGATACGCAGTATTTT